The T cell receptor (beta chain) described here comes from a study of identifying expanded T cells in peripheral blood. Profiling relied on immunoSEQ multiplex PCR, and the TCRdb table lists in-frame clones only, not all of them. This repertoire shows some 65,000 clones, roughly four fifths found once; its top ten account for over 15%. Per germline, CDR1 KGHSH and CDR2 LQKENI. After removal of 3 bases from V and 4 bases from J, the junction contained 5 bases not matched to a gene. The CDR3 is 14 amino acids. This receptor was identified in a person between 18 and 75 years old in good health. The V and J genes are TRBV18 and TRBJ1-1, with 7 bases identical to TRBD1. The sequenced material came from blood. The DNA of the CDR3 is TGTGCCAGCTCACCGCAGACAGGGTTCACTGAAGCTTTCTTT. Translated, it gives CASSPQTGFTEAFF.